The 9 T cell receptor beta chains given below trace back to one sample, sequenced in a study of blood T cell repertoires in COVID-19. Clones were sequenced by immunoSEQ multiplex PCR, and TCRdb holds only the in-frame ones, with some missing. The profile shows roughly 75,000 clones, roughly 83% of them singletons. The source material was peripheral blood. The receptors here all came from a man in his 70s with acute or convalescent COVID-19.

The rearrangement uses TRBV6-5 and TRBJ1-6, with 8 bases lining up with TRBD1. V lost 6 bases, J lost 8 bases, and 9 bases stayed unmatched. This CDR3 has 15 residues. CDR1 is MNHEY, CDR2 SVGAGI, per germline. CDR3 amino acids: CASSRSGQGHSPLHF. The CDR3 bases are TGTGCCAGCAGCCGCTCCGGACAGGGCCATTCACCCCTCCACTTT.

This rearrangement joins TRBV6-1 to TRBJ2-1, with D maybe TRBD2 (6 bases). V lost 4 bases to trimming and J lost 8 bases, with 21 bases between them. The CDR3 extends over 16 amino acids. CDR1 MNHNS and CDR2 SASEGT come from the germline V gene. The CDR3 sequence is CASSAPGHGLRDEQFF. In nucleotides, the CDR3 is TGTGCCAGCAGTGCTCCAGGCCACGGACTACGAGATGAGCAGTTCTTC.

The chain links TRBV12-3 or TRBV12-4 to TRBJ1-1; perhaps TRBD1 as D (6 bases). The CDR3 is 13 residues long. The V end lost 5 bases, the J end lost 4 bases, and 11 bases lay between the germline ends. The CDR3 DNA follows: TGTGCCAGCAGTCTGGGGGGGCCCACTGAAGCTTTCTTT. It translates to CASSLGGPTEAFF.

CDR3 residues: CASSQGQRETQYF. The CDR3 DNA is TGTGCCAGCAGCCAAGGACAAAGGGAGACCCAGTACTTC. The chain recombines TRBV11-3 with TRBJ2-5; TRBD1 might be the D (5 bases). This CDR3 is 13 amino acids long. V was trimmed by 5 bases and J by 5 bases, leaving 12 bases between them. Germline V gives CDR1 SGHNT, CDR2 YENEEA.

This clone was found once. The genes are TRBV5-1 and TRBJ1-3; 9 positions match TRBD1. The CDR3 contains 16 residues. The V gene's germline CDR1 is SGHRS and CDR2 YFSETQ. After removal of 1 base from V and 7 bases from J, the junction contained 9 bases not matched to a gene. The DNA for the CDR3 is TGCGCCAGCAGCTTGACCGGACAGGGGATGGCTAACACCATATATTTT. Its translation: CASSLTGQGMANTIYF.

This chain links TRBV2 with TRBJ1-2; no clear D. Trimming shortened V by 8 bases and J by 5 bases, and 15 bases separated the two germline ends. The CDR3 loop spans 13 amino acids. Germline V gene lookup returns CDR1 SNHLY and CDR2 FYNNEI. Written as DNA, the CDR3 is TGTGCCAGCCGTGTAGGAGGCTTGTATGGCTACACCTTC. Its protein product is CASRVGGLYGYTF.

The chain employs TRBV29-1 and TRBJ2-3; D might be TRBD2 (6 bases). The CDR3 has 15 residues. Germline CDR1 reads SQVTM; CDR2 reads ANQGSEA. The V end was cut by 7 bases, the J end by 0 bases, with 17 bases between. The CDR3 DNA reads TGCAGCGACGGGGGAGGTAGCGCCAGCACAGATACGCAGTATTTT. Amino acid sequence: CSDGGGSASTDTQYF.

This chain links TRBV6-5 with TRBJ1-2, with D possibly matching TRBD1 (6 bases). CDR1 MNHEY and CDR2 SVGAGI come from the germline V gene. V shed 5 bases and J shed 6 bases, with 19 bases lying between them. The CDR3 sequence is 15 residues long. CDR3 residues: CASSPRGGRLNGYTF. DNA of the CDR3: TGTGCCAGCAGTCCTCGGGGGGGGCGCTTAAATGGCTACACCTTC.

The chain joins TRBV6-2 or TRBV6-3 to TRBJ2-7; D is perhaps TRBD1 (6 bases). The V and J ends lost 2 bases and 4 bases respectively, with 18 bases between them. The CDR3 has 16 amino acids. Per germline, CDR1 MNHEY and CDR2 SVGEGT. The CDR3 DNA follows: TGTGCCAGCAGTTACCCTGACCGACAGGTCGCGTACGAGCAGTACTTC. This codes for CASSYPDRQVAYEQYF.